A single sample gave rise to the 5 T cell receptor beta chains below, sequenced in a study of monozygotic twins with inflammatory bowel disease. TCRdb reprocessed the 5' RACE reads, keeping one entry per CDR3 protein, no DNA. The sample has under 150,000 distinct CDR3 sequences. Sequenced material: blood. These receptors were obtained from a human donor with ulcerative colitis or Crohn's disease, or a healthy co-twin of an affected twin (not recorded which).

The V and J genes are TRBV5-1 and TRBJ1-2. Germline CDR1 reads SGHRS; CDR2 reads YFSETQ. The CDR3 totals 14 residues. This CDR3 is CASKLDSLSGGYTF.

The chain combines TRBV12-3 or TRBV12-4 with TRBJ2-7; TCRdb selects TRBD1, and the lack of DNA leaves this call unchecked. This CDR3 spans 15 amino acids. CDR3 in amino acids: CASSLRGTGKNEQYF.

This chain uses TRBV18 with TRBJ2-1; with no DNA, the TCRdb D assignment of TRBD1 cannot be verified. This CDR3 is 12 amino acids long. CDR1 is KGHSH and CDR2 is LQKENI in the germline V gene. CDR3 loop: CASSPPQGSQFF.

V gene TRBV11-2 combines with J gene TRBJ1-5; TCRdb's assignment of TRBD1 cannot be checked, as there is no DNA. This CDR3 region has 15 residues. CDR1 is SGHAT, CDR2 FQNNGV, per germline. The chain's CDR3 is CASSLDPRGTQPQHF. The variable domain in full, completed from reference TRBV11-2 and TRBJ1-5, reads EAGVAQSPRYKIIEKRQSVAFWCNPISGHATLYWYQQILGQGPKLLIQFQNNGVVDDSQLPKDRFSAERLKGVDSTLKIQPAKLEDSAVYLCASSLDPRGTQPQHFGDGTRLSIL.

The V and J genes are TRBV5-1 and TRBJ1-6; lacking DNA, the TRBD1 call made by TCRdb goes unchecked. The CDR3 extends over 15 amino acids. Germline V gives CDR1 SGHRS, CDR2 YFSETQ. CDR3: CASSPGDSRSQPLHF. The variable domain in full, with the rest retrieved from reference TRBV5-1 and TRBJ1-6, is KAGVTQTPRYLIKTRGQQVTLSCSPISGHRSVSWYQQTPGQGLQFLFEYFSETQRNKGNFPGRFSGRQFSNSRSEMNVSTLELGDSALYLCASSPGDSRSQPLHFGNGTRLTVT.